This TCR beta chain was captured in a study of CD8+CD57+ T cells in acquired aplastic anemia. Across the study: Quantities of DNA derived from sorted CD4+ and CD8+ cells averaged around 3 ug.

Using genomic DNA as the template, TCR beta VDJ and CDR3 profiling was carried out. TCRdb ran MiXCR on the reads and lists one entry per CDR3 protein. The repertoire holds some 180,000 distinct CDR3 sequences, with roughly 50% as singletons. This clonotype has more than one count but fewer than ten. The ends lost 5 bases at V and 14 bases at J; junction bases unmatched: 8. The CDR3 runs 12 residues. Germline V gene data show CDR1 as LNHNV and CDR2 as YYDKDF (reference sequence). CD8+CD57+ cell expansion, shown by flow cytometry, had occurred in the patients selected for sequencing. In all patients, the disease was severe acquired aplastic anemia.

This sequence originates from a human donor with aplastic anemia. This chain uses TRBV15 with TRBJ2-1; TRBD1 agrees at 8 bases. The sequenced sample consisted of sorted CD4+, CD8+, or CD8+CD57+ T cells (not recorded which) from PBMCs. The CDR3 DNA follows: TGTGCCACCAGCGCCCCGCGGGGACAGGAGTTCTTC. Encoded protein: CATSAPRGQEFF.